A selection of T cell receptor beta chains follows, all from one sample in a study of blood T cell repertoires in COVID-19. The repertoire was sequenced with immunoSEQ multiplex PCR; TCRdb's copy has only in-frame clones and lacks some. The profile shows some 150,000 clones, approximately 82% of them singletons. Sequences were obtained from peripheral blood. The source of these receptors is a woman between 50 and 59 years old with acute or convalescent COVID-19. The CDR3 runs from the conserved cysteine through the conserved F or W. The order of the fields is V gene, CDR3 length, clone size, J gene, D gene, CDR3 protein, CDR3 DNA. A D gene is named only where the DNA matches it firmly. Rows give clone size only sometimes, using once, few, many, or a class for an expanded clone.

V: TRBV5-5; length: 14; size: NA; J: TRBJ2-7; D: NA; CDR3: CASSFRIAGIEQYF; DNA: TGTGCCAGCAGCTTCCGGATAGCCGGTATCGAGCAGTACTTC
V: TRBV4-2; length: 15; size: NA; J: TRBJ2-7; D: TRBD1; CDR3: CASSQGGTGGYEQYF; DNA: TGTGCCAGCAGCCAAGGAGGGACAGGGGGCTACGAGCAGTACTTC
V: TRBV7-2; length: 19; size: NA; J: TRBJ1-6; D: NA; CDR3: CASSARDIISTRYNSPLHF; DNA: TGTGCCAGCAGCGCTCGGGACATCATTTCCACGCGCTATAATTCACCCCTCCACTTT
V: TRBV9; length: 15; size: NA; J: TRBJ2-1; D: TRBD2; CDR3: CASSVSEGGWNEQFF; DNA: TGTGCCAGCAGCGTAAGTGAGGGAGGGTGGAATGAGCAGTTCTTC
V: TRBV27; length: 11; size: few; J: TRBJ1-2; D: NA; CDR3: CASGPGHGYTF; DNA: TGTGCCAGCGGACCAGGGCACGGCTACACCTTC
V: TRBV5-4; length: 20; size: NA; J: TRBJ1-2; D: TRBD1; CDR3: CASSLGRPGTGLLGSGGYTF; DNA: TGTGCCAGCAGCTTGGGAAGACCCGGGACAGGTTTATTGGGTTCCGGTGGCTACACCTTC
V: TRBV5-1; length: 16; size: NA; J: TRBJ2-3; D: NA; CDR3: CASSYLEGHSTDTQYF; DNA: TGCGCCAGCAGCTATTTAGAGGGACACAGCACAGATACGCAGTATTTT
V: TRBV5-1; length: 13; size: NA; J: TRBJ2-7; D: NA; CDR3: CASSLTESYEQYF; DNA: TGCGCCAGCAGCTTGACGGAGAGTTACGAGCAGTACTTC
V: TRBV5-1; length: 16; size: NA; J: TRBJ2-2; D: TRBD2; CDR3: CASSSLAGGNTGELFF; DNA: TGCGCCAGCAGCTCTCTAGCGGGGGGGAACACCGGGGAGCTGTTTTTT
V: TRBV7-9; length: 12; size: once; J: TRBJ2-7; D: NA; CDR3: CASSAGVDEQYF; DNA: TGTGCCAGCAGCGCAGGGGTTGACGAGCAGTACTTC
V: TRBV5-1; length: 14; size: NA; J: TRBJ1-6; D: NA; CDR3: CASSLLDTYSPLHF; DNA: TGCGCCAGCAGCCTTCTGGACACGTATTCACCCCTCCACTTT